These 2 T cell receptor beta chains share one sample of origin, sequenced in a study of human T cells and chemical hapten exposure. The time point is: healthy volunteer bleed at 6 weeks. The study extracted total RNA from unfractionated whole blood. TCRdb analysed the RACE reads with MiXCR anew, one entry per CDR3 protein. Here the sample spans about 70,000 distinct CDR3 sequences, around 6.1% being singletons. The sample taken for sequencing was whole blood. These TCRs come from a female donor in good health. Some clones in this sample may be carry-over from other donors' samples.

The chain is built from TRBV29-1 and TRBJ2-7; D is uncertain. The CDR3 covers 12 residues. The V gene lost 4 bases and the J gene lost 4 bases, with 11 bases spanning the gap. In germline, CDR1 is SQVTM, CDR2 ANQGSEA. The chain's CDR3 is CSVAPDPYEQYF. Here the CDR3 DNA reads TGCAGCGTTGCCCCGGACCCTTACGAGCAGTACTTC.

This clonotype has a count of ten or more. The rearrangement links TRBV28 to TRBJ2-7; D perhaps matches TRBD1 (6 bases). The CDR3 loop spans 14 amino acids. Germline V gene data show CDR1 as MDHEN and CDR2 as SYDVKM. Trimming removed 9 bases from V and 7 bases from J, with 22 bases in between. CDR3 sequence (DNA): TGTGCCAGTACCGAACTAGGACAGCGAGATGAGCAGTACTTC. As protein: CASTELGQRDEQYF.